A single sample is the source of the 23 T cell receptor beta chains below, sequenced in a study of beta chain bispecific antibodies for T cell cancers. Study-wide results and caveats: In these mixed samples, most targeted TRBV reads derived from the leukemia cell line.

One entry per CDR3 protein, called by TCRdb with MiXCR from the 5' RACE reads. The data show about 8,800 distinct CDR3 sequences, with less than 2.5% seen just once and around 71% held by the top ten. Their recognized antigens are unknown. Expansion lasted around 3 days, with either anti-CD3 antibody OKT3 or CD3/CD28 beads. The sequencing used T cells from a healthy donor cultured with Jurkat leukemia cells, collected from a culture containing an anti-CD19 bispecific antibody. These receptor sequences come from a human donor in good health. Some clones in this sample may be carry-over from other donors' samples.

This clonotype was detected many times. The chain recombines TRBV11-2 with TRBJ2-2, with D tentatively TRBD1 (7 bases). This CDR3 is 16 amino acids long. Trimming left V 7 bases short and J 5 bases short, with 20 bases between. The germline CDR1 and CDR2 sequences are SGHAT and FQNNGV. The chain's CDR3 is CASTIYGGGGTGELFF. DNA of the CDR3: TGTGCCAGCACTATCTATGGAGGGGGCGGAACCGGGGAGCTGTTTTTT.

Many counts were recorded for this clonotype. The J gene is TRBJ2-7, the V gene TRBV5-1; no clear D gene. This CDR3 region has 14 residues. V dropped 0 bases and J dropped 1 base, with 8 bases sitting between them. Looked up from germline, CDR1 is SGHRS and CDR2 is YFSETQ. As DNA, the CDR3 is TGCGCCAGCAGCTTGGCGGCAGGATCCTACGAGCAGTACTTC. Encoded protein: CASSLAAGSYEQYF.

This clonotype was observed at least ten times. This chain joins TRBV7-9 and TRBJ2-7; D gene uncertain. The V gene's germline CDR1 is SEHNR and CDR2 FQNEAQ (reference sequence). This CDR3 is 12 amino acids long. The V gene lost 4 bases and the J gene lost 6 bases, with 10 bases spanning the gap. The CDR3 spells CASSSMPLEQYF. As DNA, the CDR3 is TGTGCCAGCAGCTCCATGCCTCTCGAGCAGTACTTC.

This clonotype is labeled medium-sized. The V and J genes are TRBV29-1 and TRBJ2-1; D perhaps matches TRBD2 (5 bases). CDR1 is SQVTM, CDR2 ANQGSEA, per germline. The CDR3 has 16 residues. V was cut by 1 base and J by 4 bases, with 17 bases left in between. Written as DNA, the CDR3 is TGCAGCGTTGAAGGGAGGCCCCCCCTCCTTTACAATGAGCAGTTCTTC. Translating it yields CSVEGRPPLLYNEQFF.

This clonotype was detected many times. V gene TRBV7-3 combines with J gene TRBJ1-1; no firm D call. V lost 1 base and J 7 bases, leaving 13 bases between the germline ends. CDR3 length equals 14 residues. Germline-derived CDR1 and CDR2 are SGHTA and FQGTGA. The DNA of the CDR3 is TGTGCCAGCAGCTTAATTGGAGGGCTTAATGAAGCTTTCTTT. It yields the protein CASSLIGGLNEAFF.

This clonotype was recorded at least ten times. V usage is TRBV11-3 and J usage is TRBJ2-1; maybe TRBD2 (5 bases). The CDR3 totals 14 residues. V lost 4 bases to trimming and J lost 3 bases, with 10 bases between them. Germline V gives CDR1 SGHNT, CDR2 YENEEA. CDR3 amino acids: CASSSGMNYNEQFF. The CDR3 coding sequence is TGTGCCAGCAGCTCGGGGATGAACTACAATGAGCAGTTCTTC.

This clonotype was seen many times. The chain combines TRBV18 with TRBJ2-3; 7 positions match TRBD2. J was trimmed by 0 bases and V by 1 base; bases with no gene match: 7. The CDR3 contains 17 residues. Germline V gene data show CDR1 as KGHSH and CDR2 as LQKENI. The CDR3 sequence: CASSPRDYAISTDTQYF. The CDR3 coding sequence is TGTGCCAGCTCACCACGGGACTACGCGATTAGCACAGATACGCAGTATTTT.

This clonotype is categorized as medium-sized (0.01 to 0.1%). This sequence joins TRBV7-8 and TRBJ2-5; 11 bases match TRBD2. The germline gives CDR1 SGHVS, CDR2 FQNEAQ. CDR3 size: 17 residues. V lost 1 base to trimming and J lost 1 base; unmatched junction nucleotides: 5. The CDR3 DNA reads as TGTGCCAGCAGCTTAGGGCCTAGCGGGGGGCCCCAAGAGACCCAGTACTTC. Its protein product is CASSLGPSGGPQETQYF.

This clonotype was detected many times. The rearrangement links TRBV16 to TRBJ1-1; no definite D call. In germline, CDR1 is KGHSY, CDR2 FQNENV. Trimming took off 4 bases at V and 4 bases at J, with 10 bases between the two ends. This CDR3 spans 13 amino acids. CDR3 DNA sequence: TGTGCCAGCAGCCGGGAGGCCGGCACTGAAGCTTTCTTT. As protein: CASSREAGTEAFF.

Ten or more counts support this clonotype. The chain joins TRBV9 to TRBJ2-3; TRBD1 aligns across 10 bases. This CDR3 is built from 14 residues. Germline CDR1 reads SGDLS; CDR2 reads YYNGEE. V gave up 0 bases and J gave up 8 bases; unmatched junction bases: 3. The CDR3 loop is CASSVGQGAATQYF. DNA of the CDR3: TGTGCCAGCAGCGTAGGACAGGGGGCGGCTACGCAGTATTTT.

The chain links TRBV11-2 to TRBJ2-5, with D hard to call. Germline CDR1 and CDR2: SGHAT and FQNNGV. The CDR3 is made up of 11 amino acids. Trimming stripped 10 bases from V and 5 bases from J, with 11 bases between. The CDR3 nucleotides are TGTGCCACTGGGAACGTGGAGACCCAGTACTTC. Encoded protein: CATGNVETQYF.

This clonotype showed up many times. This sequence joins TRBV20-1 and TRBJ2-7, with D possibly matching TRBD2 (6 bases). This CDR3 has 13 amino acids. The V gene's germline CDR1 is DFQATT and CDR2 SNEGSKA (reference sequence). The V end was cut by 3 bases, the J end by 3 bases, with 12 bases between. DNA of the CDR3: TGCAGTGCTAGGGAAGGAGGGCACTACGAGCAGTACTTC. This gives the protein CSAREGGHYEQYF.

The table lists this clonotype with many counts. V and J are TRBV18 and TRBJ1-1; TRBD1 agrees at 7 bases. Germline CDR1 and CDR2: KGHSH and LQKENI. The CDR3 is 14 amino acids. After removal of 4 bases from V and 3 bases from J, the junction contained 5 bases not matched to a gene. CDR3 sequence (DNA): TGTGCCAGCTCACAACTTCAGGGGGACACTGAAGCTTTCTTT. Translated: CASSQLQGDTEAFF.

In its sample, this clonotype was seen a few times. The chain joins TRBV7-8 to TRBJ2-5; D is unresolved. In germline, CDR1 is SGHVS, CDR2 FQNEAQ. Trimming took 2 bases from V and 2 from J, leaving 12 bases between them. The CDR3 contains 15 residues. The CDR3 bases are TGTGCCAGCAGCTTAAATGGCGTAAAACAAGAGACCCAGTACTTC. Residues: CASSLNGVKQETQYF.

This clonotype has a count of ten or more. The J gene is TRBJ2-7, the V gene TRBV3-1, with unresolved D. Germline values: CDR1 LGHDT, CDR2 YNNKEL (reference sequence). V was trimmed by 1 base and J by 1 base, leaving 8 bases between them. The CDR3 has 14 amino acids. CDR3 loop: CASSQGTYSYEQYF. In nucleotides, the CDR3 is TGTGCCAGCAGCCAAGGGACCTATTCCTACGAGCAGTACTTC.

With respect to this clonotype: A read error may explain this, as a much larger clone is one base away. This chain links TRBV5-4 with TRBJ2-3; tentatively, D is TRBD2 (6 bases). The V gene's germline CDR1 is SGHNT and CDR2 YYREEE (reference sequence). Between the trimmed V and J ends, which lost 6 bases and 7 bases, there was a span of 15 bases. CDR3 size: 13 residues. This chain's CDR3 is CASKAGRTNTQYF. CDR3 sequence (DNA): TGTGCCAGCAAGGCGGGGAGGACGAATACGCAGTATTTT.

This clonotype occurred many times. CDR3 residues: CASSSSGGYADTQYF. For the CDR3, the DNA is TGTGCCAGCAGCTCTAGCGGGGGGTACGCAGATACGCAGTATTTT. V and J are TRBV7-6 and TRBJ2-3; TRBD2 matches 11 bases. Germline V gene data show CDR1 as SGHVS and CDR2 as FNYEAQ. This CDR3 has 15 amino acids. V shed 4 bases and J 4 bases; nucleotides not matched to a gene: 4.

The sample holds many counts of this clonotype. This chain joins TRBV20-1 and TRBJ2-3; 7 bases are a match to TRBD2. V trimming: 1 base; J trimming: 0 bases; junction bases outside the gene matches: 4. This CDR3 comprises 15 residues. Per the germline V gene, CDR1 is DFQATT and CDR2 is SNEGSKA (reference sequence). In nucleotides, the CDR3 is TGCAGTGCTAGAGTTTTGCGGGGGAGCACAGATACGCAGTATTTT. Encoded protein: CSARVLRGSTDTQYF.

There are a few counts of this clonotype. V gene TRBV5-4 combines with J gene TRBJ2-7; D is ambiguous. The CDR3 runs 12 residues. Per the germline V gene, CDR1 is SGHNT and CDR2 is YYREEE (reference sequence). Trimming pared 3 bases from V and 0 bases from J, leaving 4 bases between. In nucleotides, the CDR3 is TGTGCCAGCAGCTCCGGCTCCTACGAGCAGTACTTC. Its protein product is CASSSGSYEQYF.

This clonotype was found many times. The chain recombines TRBV29-1 with TRBJ2-2, with D hard to call. CDR1 SQVTM and CDR2 ANQGSEA come from the germline V gene. The CDR3 covers 13 residues. V dropped 2 bases and J dropped 1 base, with 5 bases sitting between them. The CDR3, as DNA: TGCAGCGTTGAAAAGGGGAACACCGGGGAGCTGTTTTTT. Translated, it gives CSVEKGNTGELFF.

This clonotype was observed a handful of times. The genes are TRBV19 and TRBJ2-1, with D possibly TRBD2 on 5 matching bases. This CDR3 region has 14 residues. Trimming cost V 4 bases and J 1 base, with 8 bases left between them. Germline V CDR1 and CDR2: LNHDA, SQIVND (reference sequence). CDR3 amino acids: CASSTSGSYNEQFF. The DNA for the CDR3 is TGTGCCAGTAGTACGTCGGGATCCTACAATGAGCAGTTCTTC. The full variable domain, rest sourced from reference TRBV19 and TRBJ2-1, is DGGITQSPKYLFRKEGQNVTLSCEQNLNHDAMYWYRQDPGQGLRLIYYSQIVNDFQKGDIAEGYSVSREKKESFPLTVTSAQKNPTAFYLCASSTSGSYNEQFFGPGTRLTVL.

Many counts were recorded for this clonotype. The chain couples TRBV4-1 to TRBJ1-2, with 8 bases aligning to TRBD1. Looked up from germline, CDR1 is MGHRA and CDR2 is YSYEKL. This CDR3 is built from 14 residues. J lost 5 bases, V lost 4 bases, and 6 bases had no gene match. CDR3 sequence: CASSPGTGVYGYTF. The DNA for the CDR3 is TGCGCCAGCAGCCCCGGGACAGGAGTTTATGGCTACACCTTC.

This clonotype was detected ten times or more. This chain joins TRBV11-3 and TRBJ2-1; TRBD2 agrees at 11 bases. This CDR3 spans 15 amino acids. Looked up from germline, CDR1 is SGHNT and CDR2 is YENEEA. V dropped 5 bases and J dropped 4; count of bases not matched to a gene: 4. The CDR3 coding sequence is TGTGCCAGCAGCCGACTAGCGGGGCCATACAATGAGCAGTTCTTC. Translating gives CASSRLAGPYNEQFF.